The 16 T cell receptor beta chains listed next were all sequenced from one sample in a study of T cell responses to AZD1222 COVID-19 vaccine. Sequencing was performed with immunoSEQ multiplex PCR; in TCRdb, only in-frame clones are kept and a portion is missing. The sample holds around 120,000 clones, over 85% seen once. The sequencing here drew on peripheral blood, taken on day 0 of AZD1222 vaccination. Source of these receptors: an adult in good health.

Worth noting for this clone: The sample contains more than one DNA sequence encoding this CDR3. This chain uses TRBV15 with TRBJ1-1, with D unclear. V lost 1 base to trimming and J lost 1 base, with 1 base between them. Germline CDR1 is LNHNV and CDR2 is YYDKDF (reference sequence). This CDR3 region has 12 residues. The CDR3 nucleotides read TGTGCCACCAGCAGAGCGAACACTGAAGCTTTCTTT. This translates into CATSRANTEAFF.

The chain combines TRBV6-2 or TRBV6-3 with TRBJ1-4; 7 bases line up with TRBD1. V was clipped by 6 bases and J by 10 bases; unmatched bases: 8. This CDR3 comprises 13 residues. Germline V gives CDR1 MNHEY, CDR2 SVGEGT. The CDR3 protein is CASSDTGVRKLFF. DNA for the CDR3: TGTGCCAGCAGCGATACAGGGGTCCGAAAACTGTTTTTT.

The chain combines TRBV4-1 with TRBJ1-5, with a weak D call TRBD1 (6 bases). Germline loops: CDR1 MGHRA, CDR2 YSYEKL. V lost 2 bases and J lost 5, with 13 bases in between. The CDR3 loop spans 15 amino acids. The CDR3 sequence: CASSQYRVGHQPQHF. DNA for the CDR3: TGCGCCAGCAGCCAATACAGGGTGGGACATCAGCCCCAGCATTTT.

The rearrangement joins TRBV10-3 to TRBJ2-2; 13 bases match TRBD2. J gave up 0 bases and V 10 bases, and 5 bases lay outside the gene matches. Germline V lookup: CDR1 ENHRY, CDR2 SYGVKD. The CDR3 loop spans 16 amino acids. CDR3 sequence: CATRLAGGANTGELFF. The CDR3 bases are TGTGCCACCAGACTAGCGGGAGGAGCGAACACCGGGGAGCTGTTTTTT.

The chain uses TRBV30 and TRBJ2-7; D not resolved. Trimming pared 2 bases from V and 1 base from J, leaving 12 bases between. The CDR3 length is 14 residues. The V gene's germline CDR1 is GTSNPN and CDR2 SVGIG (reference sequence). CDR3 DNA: TGTGCCTGGAGTTTGGGATCCATTTCCTACGAGCAGTACTTC. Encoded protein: CAWSLGSISYEQYF.

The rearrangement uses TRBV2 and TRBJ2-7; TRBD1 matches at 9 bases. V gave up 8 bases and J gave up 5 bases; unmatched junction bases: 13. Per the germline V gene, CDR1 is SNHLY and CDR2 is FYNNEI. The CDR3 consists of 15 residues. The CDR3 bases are TGTGCCAGCTGGGGGGGGACAGGGCCCATCCACGAGCAGTACTTC. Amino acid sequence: CASWGGTGPIHEQYF. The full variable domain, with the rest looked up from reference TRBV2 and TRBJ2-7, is EPEVTQTPSHQVTQMGQEVILRCVPISNHLYFYWYRQILGQKVEFLVSFYNNEISEKSEIFDDQFSVERPDGSNFTLKIRSTKLEDSAMYFCASWGGTGPIHEQYFGPGTRLTVT.

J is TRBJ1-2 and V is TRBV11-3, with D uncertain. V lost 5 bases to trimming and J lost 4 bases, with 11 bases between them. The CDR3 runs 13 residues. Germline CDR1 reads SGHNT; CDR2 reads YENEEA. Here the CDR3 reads CASSQGRVYGYTF. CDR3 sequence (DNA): TGTGCCAGCAGCCAAGGGCGTGTCTATGGCTACACCTTC.

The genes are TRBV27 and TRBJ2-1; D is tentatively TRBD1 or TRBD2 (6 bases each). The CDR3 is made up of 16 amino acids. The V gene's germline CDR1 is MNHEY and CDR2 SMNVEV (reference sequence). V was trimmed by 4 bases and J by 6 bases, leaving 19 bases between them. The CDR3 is CASSSHRGQDSNEQFF. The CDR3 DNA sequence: TGTGCCAGCAGTTCCCACCGGGGGCAGGACTCCAATGAGCAGTTCTTC.

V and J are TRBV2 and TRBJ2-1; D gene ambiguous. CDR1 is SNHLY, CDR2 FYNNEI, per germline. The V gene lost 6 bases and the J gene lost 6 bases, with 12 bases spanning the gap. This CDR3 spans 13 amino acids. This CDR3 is CASRGIKFNEQFF. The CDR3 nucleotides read TGTGCCAGCAGGGGAATTAAGTTCAATGAGCAGTTCTTC.

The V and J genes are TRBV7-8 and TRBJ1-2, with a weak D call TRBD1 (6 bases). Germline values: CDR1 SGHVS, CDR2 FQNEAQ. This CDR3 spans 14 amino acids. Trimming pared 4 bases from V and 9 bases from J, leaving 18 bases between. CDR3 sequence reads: CASSYQGRVNRYTF. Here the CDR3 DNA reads TGTGCCAGCAGCTATCAGGGGAGGGTCAATCGCTACACCTTC.

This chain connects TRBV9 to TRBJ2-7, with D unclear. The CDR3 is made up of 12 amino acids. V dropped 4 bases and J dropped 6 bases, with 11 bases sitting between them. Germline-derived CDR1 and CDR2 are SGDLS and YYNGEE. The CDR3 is CASSPRFGEQYF. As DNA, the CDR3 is TGTGCCAGCAGCCCCCGTTTCGGCGAGCAGTACTTC.

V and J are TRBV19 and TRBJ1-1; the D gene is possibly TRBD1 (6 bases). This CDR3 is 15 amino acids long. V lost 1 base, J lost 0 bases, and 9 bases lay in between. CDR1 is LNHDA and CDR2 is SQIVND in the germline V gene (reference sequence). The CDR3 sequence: CASSIGQVVNTEAFF. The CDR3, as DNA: TGTGCCAGTAGTATAGGACAGGTAGTGAACACTGAAGCTTTCTTT.

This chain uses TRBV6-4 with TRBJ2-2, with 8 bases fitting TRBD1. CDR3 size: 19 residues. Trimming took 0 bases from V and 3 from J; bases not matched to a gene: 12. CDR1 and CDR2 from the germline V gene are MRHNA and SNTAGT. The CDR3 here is CASSDSNLGSGGHTGELFF. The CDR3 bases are TGTGCCAGCAGTGACTCCAACTTGGGGTCAGGGGGCCACACCGGGGAGCTGTTTTTT.

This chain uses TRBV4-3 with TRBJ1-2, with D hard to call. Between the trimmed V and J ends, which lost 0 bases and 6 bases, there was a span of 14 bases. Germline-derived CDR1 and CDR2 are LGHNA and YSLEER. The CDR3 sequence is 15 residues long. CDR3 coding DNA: TGCGCCAGCAGCCAAGATGAGGGAAAATTTAATGGCTACACCTTC. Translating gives CASSQDEGKFNGYTF.

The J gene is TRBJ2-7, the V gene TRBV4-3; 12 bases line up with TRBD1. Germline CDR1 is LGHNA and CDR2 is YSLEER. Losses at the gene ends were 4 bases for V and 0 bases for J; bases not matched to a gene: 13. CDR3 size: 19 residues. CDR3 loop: CASSRSPGTGGSGSYEQYF. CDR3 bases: TGCGCCAGCAGCCGTTCACCCGGGACAGGGGGCTCGGGCTCCTACGAGCAGTACTTC.

CDR3 coding DNA: TGCGCCAGCAGCCTTAGACAGGGGCTGAACACTGAAGCTTTCTTT. Amino acids: CASSLRQGLNTEAFF. The J gene is TRBJ1-1, the V gene TRBV5-1, with TRBD1 matching over 8 bases. Germline CDR1 reads SGHRS; CDR2 reads YFSETQ. This CDR3 has 15 residues. The trim removed 4 bases at V and 0 bases at J, leaving 5 bases unmatched.